A selection of T cell receptor beta chains follows, all from one sample in a study of OX40 agonist ivuxolimab in advanced cancers. The protocol was immunoSEQ multiplex PCR, while the TCRdb copy is restricted to in-frame clones and leaves out a portion. The data contain about 66,000 clones, about 80% of them singletons. The source was CD4+ or CD8+ T cells sorted from blood, collected in a trial of the OX40 agonist ivuxolimab. The receptors stem from an adult with an advanced solid tumor such as melanoma, head and neck, liver or kidney cancer. CDR3s include the opening cysteine and the closing phenylalanine or tryptophan. A D gene is named only where the DNA matches it firmly. The listing skips clone size in some rows; elsewhere it reads once, few, many or a size class.

D: -
size: -
J: TRBJ2-5
V: TRBV11-2
DNA: TGTGCCAGCAGCTTATTGTGGGGGCGGCAAGAGACCCAGTACTTC
CDR3: CASSLLWGRQETQYF

D: TRBD1
size: -
J: TRBJ2-6
V: TRBV19
DNA: TGTGCCAGTAGTATGCTAACAGGGGGAACTGGGGCCAACGTCCTGACTTTC
CDR3: CASSMLTGGTGANVLTF

D: -
size: few
J: TRBJ1-2
V: TRBV5-1
DNA: TGCGCCAGCAGCCCGGCGGGGCGCCGCGGCTACACCTTC
CDR3: CASSPAGRRGYTF

D: -
size: -
J: TRBJ1-3
V: TRBV28
DNA: TGTGCCAGCAACCCGGGGGGACTTGGCGCTGGAAACACCATATATTTT
CDR3: CASNPGGLGAGNTIYF

D: TRBD2
size: few
J: TRBJ2-2
V: TRBV18
DNA: TGTGCCAGCTCACGCCGGACTAGCGGGGGGACATCGAACACCGGGGAGCTGTTTTTT
CDR3: CASSRRTSGGTSNTGELFF

D: -
size: -
J: TRBJ2-3
V: TRBV21-1
DNA: TGTGCCAGCAGCAAAGTGGAGGTTGCAGATACGCAGTATTTT
CDR3: CASSKVEVADTQYF

D: -
size: -
J: TRBJ1-3
V: TRBV4-2
DNA: TGTGCCAGCAGCCAAAATCTGGCAACTGGAAACACCATATATTTT
CDR3: CASSQNLATGNTIYF

D: -
size: -
J: TRBJ1-1
V: TRBV18
DNA: TGTGCCAGCTCCGGGTTTGACGGTATTGGCACTGAAGCTTTCTTT
CDR3: CASSGFDGIGTEAFF

D: -
size: -
J: TRBJ1-5
V: TRBV19
DNA: TGTGCCAGTAGTTTTGGACAGCTTTTCAATCAGCCCCAGCATTTT
CDR3: CASSFGQLFNQPQHF

D: -
size: -
J: TRBJ1-3
V: TRBV6-1
DNA: TGTGCCAGCAGAGAGAGCTTCTCTGGAAACACCATATATTTT
CDR3: CASRESFSGNTIYF

D: -
size: -
J: TRBJ2-5
V: TRBV5-1
DNA: TGCGCCAGCAGCTTGTCCGGACAGTTACAAGAGACCCAGTACTTC
CDR3: CASSLSGQLQETQYF

D: -
size: -
J: TRBJ2-7
V: TRBV2
DNA: TGTGCCAGCATAAGCGGGCGTACTTCCTACGAGCAGTACTTC
CDR3: CASISGRTSYEQYF

D: -
size: few
J: TRBJ1-2
V: TRBV6-6
DNA: TGTGCCAGCAGTTACCAGGTAGCCTATGGCTACACCTTC
CDR3: CASSYQVAYGYTF

D: TRBD1
size: few
J: TRBJ1-2
V: TRBV2
DNA: TGTGCCAGTGTTCAGGGGGGCGACTATGGCTACACCTTC
CDR3: CASVQGGDYGYTF

D: -
size: -
J: TRBJ2-7
V: TRBV2
DNA: TGTGCCAGCAATACAGCCTACGAGCAGTACTTC
CDR3: CASNTAYEQYF

D: -
size: once
J: TRBJ1-4
V: TRBV7-9
DNA: TGTGCCAGCAGTTTCAGTGAAAAACTGTTTTTT
CDR3: CASSFSEKLFF

D: -
size: -
J: TRBJ2-3
V: TRBV5-1
DNA: TGCGCCAGCAGCTCCGGGACCTCAGGGGCAACAGATACGCAGTATTTT
CDR3: CASSSGTSGATDTQYF

D: -
size: few
J: TRBJ2-3
V: TRBV7-2
DNA: TGTGCCAGCAGCTTTCGGAAGGTGGGGAGCACAGATACGCAGTATTTT
CDR3: CASSFRKVGSTDTQYF

D: -
size: -
J: TRBJ1-1
V: TRBV29-1
DNA: TGCAGCGTTGATCTAAAGGGGGTTGAAGCTTTCTTT
CDR3: CSVDLKGVEAFF

D: -
size: -
J: TRBJ2-7
V: TRBV7-9
DNA: TGTGCCAGCAGCTTACACCAGGCGACAGAGCAGCACTTC
CDR3: CASSLHQATEQHF

D: -
size: -
J: TRBJ2-3
V: TRBV15
DNA: TGTGCCACCAGCAGAGCCCCTAGCACAGATACGCAGTATTTT
CDR3: CATSRAPSTDTQYF

D: TRBD1
size: -
J: TRBJ2-1
V: TRBV6-4
DNA: TGTGCCAGCAGTGACTCAGGGGGCGCCTACAATGAGCAGTTCTTC
CDR3: CASSDSGGAYNEQFF

D: -
size: -
J: TRBJ2-7
V: TRBV5-1
DNA: TGCGCCAGCAGCGGGGACATTGTCGGGGGCGAGCAGTACTTC
CDR3: CASSGDIVGGEQYF

D: -
size: -
J: TRBJ1-6
V: TRBV5-1
DNA: TGCGCCAGCAGCACGACGGGGACCGTATCCCATTCACCCCTCCACTTT
CDR3: CASSTTGTVSHSPLHF

D: -
size: -
J: TRBJ2-5
V: TRBV7-9
DNA: TGTGCCAGCAGCTTGAGGGGACTCAACTACCTTCAAGAGACCCAGTACTTC
CDR3: CASSLRGLNYLQETQYF

D: TRBD2
size: few
J: TRBJ2-7
V: TRBV14
DNA: TGTGCCAGCAGCCAAGAAGGCAGGACCACTAGCGGGGGACCGAGGGAGCAGTACTTC
CDR3: CASSQEGRTTSGGPREQYF

D: -
size: -
J: TRBJ1-3
V: TRBV6-1
DNA: TGTGCCAGCAGAGACAGTTACTCTGGAAACACCATATATTTT
CDR3: CASRDSYSGNTIYF

D: -
size: -
J: TRBJ1-2
V: TRBV18
DNA: TGTGCCAGCTCACCAGGACCGGGGGAAGCCTATGGCTACACCTTC
CDR3: CASSPGPGEAYGYTF

D: -
size: -
J: TRBJ2-1
V: TRBV11-3
DNA: TGTGCCAGCAGCTTTCAGGGAAGCTCCTACAATGAGCAGTTCTTC
CDR3: CASSFQGSSYNEQFF

D: TRBD2
size: few
J: TRBJ2-5
V: TRBV9
DNA: TGTGCCAGCAGCGTAGCTCCCAGCGGGGGCCTGGGTAGGGAGACCCAGTACTTC
CDR3: CASSVAPSGGLGRETQYF

D: TRBD1
size: -
J: TRBJ1-5
V: TRBV14
DNA: TGTGCCAGCAGCCAAGGGGACAGCGTTAATCAGCCCCAGCATTTT
CDR3: CASSQGDSVNQPQHF

D: TRBD1
size: -
J: TRBJ1-3
V: TRBV4-1
DNA: TGCGCCAGCAGCGCAGACCAGGCCAGGGGGTTCTCTGGAAACACCATATATTTT
CDR3: CASSADQARGFSGNTIYF

D: -
size: -
J: TRBJ1-1
V: TRBV5-4
DNA: TGTGCCAGCAGCTCCGGACTTGGCATTTACATGAACACTGAAGCTTTCTTT
CDR3: CASSSGLGIYMNTEAFF